The 21 T cell receptor beta chains in this list originate from one sample, sequenced in a study of blood T cell repertoires in COVID-19. The table came from immunoSEQ multiplex PCR; TCRdb's copy has only in-frame clones and leaves some out. Counted here are some 140,000 clones, approximately 90% occurring once; the ten biggest clones make up 2% to 2.5%. Sequenced: peripheral blood. The source is a man in his 70s with active COVID-19.

V gene TRBV30 combines with J gene TRBJ2-2; tentative D call: TRBD1 (6 bases). This CDR3 region has 15 residues. V was shortened by 3 bases and J by 4 bases, with 15 bases between the two germline ends. Germline V lookup: CDR1 GTSNPN, CDR2 SVGIG (reference sequence). Here the CDR3 DNA reads TGTGCCTGGAGGTCGCAGGGGTCACTCACCGGGGAGCTGTTTTTT. Translating gives CAWRSQGSLTGELFF.

In regard to this clone: The junction departs from germline at one end; a sequencing error may be responsible. V gene TRBV20-1 combines with J gene TRBJ2-4; perhaps TRBD1 as D (5 bases). CDR1 is DFQATT and CDR2 is SNEGSKA in the germline V gene (reference sequence). The CDR3 has 11 amino acids. CDR3: CSATWQGGVDF. CDR3 DNA sequence: TGCAGTGCAACTTGGCAGGGTGGAGTCGACTTC.

This clone was seen only once. The CDR3 here is CASSPDSPNYNEQFF. The CDR3, as DNA: TGTGCCAGCAGTCCGGACAGTCCTAACTACAATGAGCAGTTCTTC. The chain has TRBV6-6 and TRBJ2-1; a weak D match, TRBD1 (6 bases). There are 15 residues in the CDR3. Trimming removed 5 bases at V and 3 bases at J, with 14 bases between. The germline V gene encodes CDR1 MNHNY and CDR2 SVGAGI (reference sequence).

The chain is built from TRBV2 and TRBJ2-7; D is undetermined. CDR1 SNHLY and CDR2 FYNNEI come from the germline V gene. Between the trimmed V and J ends, which lost 11 bases and 6 bases, there was a span of 11 bases. The CDR3 spans 10 residues. The CDR3 nucleotides read TGTGCCTCTACGTTACGCGAGCAGTACTTC. It yields the protein CASTLREQYF.

The rearrangement uses TRBV18 and TRBJ2-7; 8 bases line up with TRBD2. Germline trimming cut 3 bases from V and 0 bases from J; bases unmatched to any gene: 10. Looked up from germline, CDR1 is KGHSH and CDR2 is LQKENI. The CDR3 runs 17 residues. CDR3 sequence: CASSPPGGGTSSYEQYF. In DNA form, the CDR3 reads TGTGCCAGCTCACCCCCCGGGGGAGGGACTAGCTCCTACGAGCAGTACTTC.

The chain recombines TRBV27 with TRBJ1-2; 7 nucleotides agree with TRBD1. CDR3 length: 13 residues. Germline V gene sequence: CDR1 MNHEY, CDR2 SMNVEV (reference sequence). V trimming: 5 bases; J trimming: 4 bases; junction bases outside the gene matches: 4. CDR3 residues: CASSPHRGYGYTF. The CDR3, as DNA: TGTGCCAGCAGTCCCCACAGGGGCTATGGCTACACCTTC.

The chain carries TRBV5-1 and TRBJ2-6, with TRBD1 identical over 9 bases. Trimming at V came to 4 bases and at J to 0 bases, leaving 8 bases not matched to a gene. Germline values: CDR1 SGHRS, CDR2 YFSETQ. The CDR3 loop spans 18 amino acids. The CDR3 sequence: CASSGLGDRVSGANVLTF. The CDR3 DNA sequence: TGCGCCAGCAGCGGATTGGGGGACAGGGTCTCTGGGGCCAACGTCCTGACTTTC.

The chain joins TRBV28 to TRBJ1-5; D gene ambiguous. V shed 4 bases and J shed 0 bases, with 10 bases lying between them. Germline-derived CDR1 and CDR2 are MDHEN and SYDVKM. The CDR3 totals 15 residues. The DNA for the CDR3 is TGTGCCAGCAGTTCCCTGGGCACTAGCAATCAGCCCCAGCATTTT. This encodes CASSSLGTSNQPQHF.

The J gene is TRBJ2-5, the V gene TRBV23-1, with D maybe TRBD2 (7 bases). TRBV23-1 counts as an open reading frame of uncertain function. The ends were cut back, 0 bases at V and 3 bases at J, with 11 bases in the middle. The CDR3 runs 15 residues. CDR3 nucleotide sequence: TGCGCCAGCAGTCAATCGGGAGGGGGGGAAGAGACCCAGTACTTC. This sequence encodes CASSQSGGGEETQYF.

The rearrangement joins TRBV7-9 to TRBJ1-4, with 12 nucleotides matching TRBD1. The CDR3 is 15 amino acids. The germline V gene has CDR1 SEHNR and CDR2 FQNEAQ (reference sequence). V gave up 5 bases and J gave up 12 bases; unmatched junction bases: 10. CDR3 loop: CASSGGQGAVGELFF. CDR3 in DNA: TGTGCCAGCAGCGGGGGACAGGGGGCAGTAGGAGAACTGTTTTTT.

The V gene is TRBV6-5, the J gene TRBJ2-2, with a possible D match to TRBD1 (7 bases). V shed 9 bases and J shed 5 bases, with 13 bases lying between them. CDR3 length equals 13 residues. Germline loops: CDR1 MNHEY, CDR2 SVGAGI. This CDR3 reads CASWAGGTGELFF. In DNA, the CDR3 is TGTGCCAGTTGGGCAGGGGGGACCGGGGAGCTGTTTTTT.

The chain joins TRBV19 to TRBJ2-5, with D perhaps TRBD2 (7 bases). The CDR3 loop spans 15 amino acids. CDR1 is LNHDA, CDR2 SQIVND, per germline (reference sequence). V was clipped by 4 bases and J by 5 bases, with 17 bases between them. The CDR3 reads CASSKGEGLTETQYF. DNA of the CDR3: TGTGCCAGTAGTAAGGGGGAGGGCCTGACGGAGACCCAGTACTTC.

The V gene is TRBV18, the J gene TRBJ1-3; D is undetermined. From germline, CDR1 is KGHSH and CDR2 LQKENI. This CDR3 spans 13 amino acids. Trimming removed 3 bases at V and 4 bases at J, with 7 bases between. In DNA form, the CDR3 reads TGTGCCAGCTCACCGGGCAAGGGAAACACCATATATTTT. As protein: CASSPGKGNTIYF.

CDR3 sequence: CASSFLGGNSYEQYF. The CDR3 nucleotides read TGCGCCAGCAGCTTCTTGGGGGGTAACTCCTACGAGCAGTACTTC. V gene TRBV5-1 combines with J gene TRBJ2-7; possible D gene TRBD2, 6 bases. The V end lost 2 bases, the J end lost 0 bases, and 12 bases lay between the germline ends. The CDR3 extends over 15 amino acids. CDR1 is SGHRS and CDR2 is YFSETQ in the germline V gene.

This clone was seen just once. This chain links TRBV29-1 with TRBJ2-1, with 8 bases aligning to TRBD2. From germline, CDR1 is SQVTM and CDR2 ANQGSEA. The CDR3 is 15 amino acids. Germline trimming cut 4 bases from V and 0 bases from J; bases unmatched to any gene: 5. CDR3 bases: TGCAGCGTTGCGGGAGGGAGGGCCTCCTACAATGAGCAGTTCTTC. Translation: CSVAGGRASYNEQFF.

The V and J genes are TRBV27 and TRBJ2-4; TRBD1 is a possible D gene (6 bases). Per germline, CDR1 MNHEY and CDR2 SMNVEV (reference sequence). Trimming stripped 4 bases from V and 4 bases from J, with 11 bases between. CDR3 length: 14 residues. The CDR3 coding sequence is TGTGCCAGCAGTTACACAGGGCTGAAAAACATTCAGTACTTC. Amino acid sequence: CASSYTGLKNIQYF.

The chain is built from TRBV7-8 and TRBJ2-7; weak D call: TRBD1 (7 bases). The CDR3 has 15 residues. CDR1 is SGHVS, CDR2 FQNEAQ, per germline. With 7 bases removed from V and 0 bases from J, the gap between germline ends came to 16 bases. The CDR3 loop is CASTPPGGNSYEQYF. The CDR3 nucleotides are TGTGCCAGCACCCCCCCAGGGGGGAACTCCTACGAGCAGTACTTC.

On this clone itself: A junction end diverges from the germline sequence, so it may reflect a read error. The chain has TRBV7-9 and TRBJ2-5; 9 nucleotides match TRBD2. The CDR3 sequence is 15 residues long. CDR1 and CDR2 from the germline V gene are SEHNR and FQNEAQ (reference sequence). The CDR3 reads CASSLAGAHSETQYF. CDR3 nucleotides: TGTGCCAGCAGTTTAGCGGGAGCTCATTCAGAGACCCAGTACTTC.

This clone was detected only once. The J gene is TRBJ1-1, the V gene TRBV28; D possibly corresponds to TRBD1 (6 bases). CDR3 length equals 12 residues. Germline CDR1 is MDHEN and CDR2 is SYDVKM. V shed 6 bases and J shed 10 bases, with 15 bases lying between them. The CDR3 loop is CASSSPQGRAFF. CDR3 coding DNA: TGTGCCAGCAGCTCACCACAGGGTCGAGCTTTCTTT. The full variable domain, its missing parts supplied by reference TRBV28 and TRBJ1-1, is DVKVTQSSRYLVKRTGEKVFLECVQDMDHENMFWYRQDPGLGLRLIYFSYDVKMKEKGDIPEGYSVSREKKERFSLILESASTNQTSMYLCASSSPQGRAFFGQGTRLTVV.

The chain couples TRBV7-9 to TRBJ2-1; D is possibly TRBD1 (6 bases). The CDR3 contains 15 residues. Trimming took off 1 base at V and 4 bases at J, with 11 bases between the two ends. Germline V gives CDR1 SEHNR, CDR2 FQNEAQ (reference sequence). The CDR3 spells CASSLVTGKYNEQFF. DNA of the CDR3: TGTGCCAGCAGCTTAGTTACAGGGAAGTACAATGAGCAGTTCTTC.

The chain carries TRBV19 and TRBJ2-1; the match to TRBD1 covers 7 bases. V lost 5 bases, J lost 5 bases, and 9 bases stayed unmatched. This CDR3 has 15 residues. The germline V gene has CDR1 LNHDA and CDR2 SQIVND (reference sequence). CDR3 in amino acids: CASSHDRENNNEQFF. The CDR3, as DNA: TGTGCCAGTAGTCATGACAGGGAGAACAACAATGAGCAGTTCTTC.